Described below is a single T cell receptor (beta chain) sequence and its context. The antigen is undetermined. This specimen belongs to a study of cytomegalovirus exposure and HLA in healthy donors. Findings and caveats of the study: Testing in vitro showed a few CMV-associated chains specific for CMV antigens. According to an earlier analysis, most TCR beta V segments yielded productive rearrangements about 87% or about 30% of the time. Later on, a genetic analysis was performed. It linked a missense variant in DCLRE1C with V- and J-gene trimming of TCR beta.

A multiplex PCR was run with 60 Vbeta primers and 13 Jbeta primers. Here immunoSEQ multiplex PCR was the method, and the copy in TCRdb shows in-frame clones only, minus some. The data contain about 75,000 clones, roughly 84% of them singletons. These donors, healthy bone marrow donors, were studied. From germline, CDR1 is SNHLY and CDR2 FYNNEI. This CDR3 has 13 residues. V was pared by 4 bases and J by 7 bases, with 12 bases between. The chain joins TRBV2 to TRBJ2-3; TRBD2 is a possible D gene (5 bases). The source material was PBMCs. The source is a man in his 70s in good health and CMV-seropositive. The CDR3 protein is CASSVGRENTQYF. The CDR3 region has the DNA TGTGCCAGCAGTGTGGGCCGGGAAAATACGCAGTATTTT.